Below, 15 T cell receptor beta chains from the same sample are listed, as sequenced in a study of shared clonotypes between healthy human individuals. Here immunoSEQ multiplex PCR was the method, and the copy in TCRdb shows in-frame clones only, minus some. Among 2 million to 3 million clones, 80% to 95% were seen once, and the ten largest hold roughly 0.36%. The sequencing input was naive CD4+ T cells from PBMCs. The subset denotes: CD45RA+ positively selected. All receptors derive from a man younger than 35 in good health. Some clones in this sample may be carry-over from other donors' samples.

The DNA of the CDR3 is TGTGCCAGCAGTTTAGCGGGACAGGGGGCGGAAGCTTTCTTT. Translation: CASSLAGQGAEAFF. The chain links TRBV27 to TRBJ1-1, with 12 positions matching TRBD1. CDR1 is MNHEY, CDR2 SMNVEV, per germline (reference sequence). CDR3 length equals 14 residues. V shed 2 bases and J 8 bases; nucleotides not matched to a gene: 3.

The V call is TRBV10-3, the J call TRBJ1-4; D gene ambiguous. CDR3 length: 13 amino acids. V was trimmed by 8 bases and J by 8 bases, leaving 15 bases between them. Looked up from germline, CDR1 is ENHRY and CDR2 is SYGVKD. The CDR3 nucleotides read TGTGCCATCGCCGGTTTAATCGGGGAAAAACTGTTTTTT. It translates to CAIAGLIGEKLFF.

For this clone: Distinct nucleotide sequences in the sample also encode this CDR3. The chain joins TRBV29-1 to TRBJ2-7; D may be TRBD2 (5 bases). The germline V gene encodes CDR1 SQVTM and CDR2 ANQGSEA. The CDR3 has 11 residues. Trimming left V 3 bases short and J 6 bases short, with 9 bases between. The CDR3 bases are TGCAGCGTTGATCGGGGTGGCGAGCAGTACTTC. It translates to CSVDRGGEQYF.

This clone was observed a single time. Other DNA sequences from this sample encode an identical CDR3 as well. The chain employs TRBV5-1 and TRBJ2-7; no definite D call. CDR1 and CDR2 from the germline V gene are SGHRS and YFSETQ. This CDR3 spans 14 amino acids. Deletions cut 0 bases from V and 3 bases from J, with 10 bases between. The CDR3 bases are TGCGCCAGCAGCTTGGTGCAGCCCAGCTACGAGCAGTACTTC. Translation gives CASSLVQPSYEQYF.

The chain couples TRBV5-1 to TRBJ1-5; 8 positions match TRBD1. Per the germline V gene, CDR1 is SGHRS and CDR2 is YFSETQ. V trimming: 4 bases; J trimming: 5 bases; junction bases outside the gene matches: 5. The CDR3 has 14 amino acids. CDR3 in amino acids: CASSVAQGDQPQHF. CDR3 DNA sequence: TGCGCCAGCAGCGTGGCACAGGGGGATCAGCCCCAGCATTTT. Full variable domain (rest looked up from reference TRBV5-1 and TRBJ1-5): KAGVTQTPRYLIKTRGQQVTLSCSPISGHRSVSWYQQTPGQGLQFLFEYFSETQRNKGNFPGRFSGRQFSNSRSEMNVSTLELGDSALYLCASSVAQGDQPQHFGDGTRLSIL.

The chain is built from TRBV9 and TRBJ2-2; 8 positions agree with TRBD2. Germline lookup yields CDR1 SGDLS and CDR2 YYNGEE. V lost 4 bases to trimming and J lost 0 bases; unmatched junction nucleotides: 11. The length of the CDR3 is 18 residues. CDR3 in amino acids: CASSQHSAGGSNTGELFF. CDR3 nucleotide sequence: TGTGCCAGCAGCCAGCACTCCGCGGGAGGCTCGAACACCGGGGAGCTGTTTTTT.

This clone was seen a few times. The sample carries other DNA sequences with the same CDR3. This chain joins TRBV6-5 and TRBJ1-1; D perhaps matches TRBD1 (5 bases). V lost 2 bases to trimming and J lost 7 bases, with 8 bases between them. Per germline, CDR1 MNHEY and CDR2 SVGAGI. The CDR3 loop spans 12 amino acids. CDR3 coding DNA: TGTGCCAGCAGTTACACCGGGGGTGAAGCTTTCTTT. The encoded protein is CASSYTGGEAFF.

The rearrangement uses TRBV6-1 and TRBJ2-1; TRBD2 matches at 13 bases. The V gene end was trimmed by 2 bases and the J gene end by 10 bases; junction bases not matched to a gene: 5. The CDR3 is 15 residues long. Germline-derived CDR1 and CDR2 are MNHNS and SASEGT. CDR3 coding DNA: TGTGCCAGCAGTGAAACGGGACTAGCGGGGACGGAGCAGTTCTTC. Translated: CASSETGLAGTEQFF.

The chain combines TRBV5-6 with TRBJ2-3, with D possibly TRBD1 on 5 matching bases. The germline gives CDR1 SGHDT, CDR2 YYEEEE. Trimming stripped 5 bases from V and 1 base from J, with 14 bases between. CDR3 length: 15 residues. The CDR3 nucleotides read TGTGCCAGCAGTCGTACAGGCGAGGGCACAGATACGCAGTATTTT. This encodes CASSRTGEGTDTQYF.

This chain uses TRBV27 with TRBJ2-5, with 7 bases lining up with TRBD1. V shed 6 bases and J 5 bases; nucleotides not matched to a gene: 9. The germline CDR1 and CDR2 sequences are MNHEY and SMNVEV (reference sequence). The CDR3 runs 14 residues. The CDR3, as DNA: TGTGCCAGCAGACGAGAGGGGGCCTGGGAGACCCAGTACTTC. It specifies CASRREGAWETQYF.

This clone was seen only once. DNA of the CDR3: TGTGCCAGCAGCCTGACAGGGGGCTATGCAACTAATGAAAAACTGTTTTTT. Amino acid sequence: CASSLTGGYATNEKLFF. The chain has TRBV28 and TRBJ1-4; 10 nucleotides match TRBD1. The CDR3 extends over 17 amino acids. Germline V gene lookup returns CDR1 MDHEN and CDR2 SYDVKM. The V segment lost 6 bases and the J segment 0 bases; nucleotides outside the gene matches: 7.

This clone has only a few counts. J is TRBJ1-1 and V is TRBV14, with D uncertain. Germline values: CDR1 SGHDN, CDR2 FVKESK. V was pared by 0 bases and J by 3 bases, with 5 bases between. This CDR3 has 13 residues. The CDR3, as DNA: TGTGCCAGCAGCCAAGATGCGGACACTGAAGCTTTCTTT. Amino acids: CASSQDADTEAFF.

The CDR3 loop reads CASSIGTTQETQYF. The CDR3 DNA reads as TGCGCCAGCAGCATAGGGACAACCCAAGAGACCCAGTACTTC. The chain joins TRBV5-1 to TRBJ2-5; weak D call: TRBD1 (6 bases). CDR3 size: 14 residues. CDR1 and CDR2 from the germline V gene are SGHRS and YFSETQ. Trimming removed 4 bases from V and 1 base from J, with 11 bases in between.

The chain is built from TRBV28 and TRBJ2-7; TRBD2 might be the D (6 bases). Per germline, CDR1 MDHEN and CDR2 SYDVKM. The CDR3 length is 15 residues. Trimming cost V 6 bases and J 5 bases, with 20 bases left between them. As DNA, the CDR3 is TGTGCCAGCAGCAACCTCGGGGAGGCCATCGACGAGCAGTACTTC. Translation: CASSNLGEAIDEQYF.

The V call is TRBV4-3, the J call TRBJ2-1; D remains ambiguous. Trimming took off 1 base at V and 3 bases at J, with 4 bases between the two ends. The CDR3 spans 13 residues. Germline V gene sequence: CDR1 LGHNA, CDR2 YSLEER. This CDR3 reads CASSQGHYNEQFF. In nucleotides, the CDR3 is TGCGCCAGCAGCCAAGGTCACTACAATGAGCAGTTCTTC.